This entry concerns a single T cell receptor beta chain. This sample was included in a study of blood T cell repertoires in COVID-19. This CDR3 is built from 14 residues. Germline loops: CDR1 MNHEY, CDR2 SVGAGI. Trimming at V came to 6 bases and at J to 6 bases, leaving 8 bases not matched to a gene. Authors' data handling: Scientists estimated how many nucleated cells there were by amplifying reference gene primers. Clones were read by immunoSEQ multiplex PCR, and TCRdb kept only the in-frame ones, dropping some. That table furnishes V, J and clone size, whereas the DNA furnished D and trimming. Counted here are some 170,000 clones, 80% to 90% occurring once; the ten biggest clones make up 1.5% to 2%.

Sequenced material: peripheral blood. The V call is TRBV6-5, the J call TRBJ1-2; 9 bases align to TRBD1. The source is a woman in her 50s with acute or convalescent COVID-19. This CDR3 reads CASSLRDREDGYTF. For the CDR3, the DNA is TGTGCCAGCAGCCTCCGGGACAGGGAAGATGGCTACACCTTC.